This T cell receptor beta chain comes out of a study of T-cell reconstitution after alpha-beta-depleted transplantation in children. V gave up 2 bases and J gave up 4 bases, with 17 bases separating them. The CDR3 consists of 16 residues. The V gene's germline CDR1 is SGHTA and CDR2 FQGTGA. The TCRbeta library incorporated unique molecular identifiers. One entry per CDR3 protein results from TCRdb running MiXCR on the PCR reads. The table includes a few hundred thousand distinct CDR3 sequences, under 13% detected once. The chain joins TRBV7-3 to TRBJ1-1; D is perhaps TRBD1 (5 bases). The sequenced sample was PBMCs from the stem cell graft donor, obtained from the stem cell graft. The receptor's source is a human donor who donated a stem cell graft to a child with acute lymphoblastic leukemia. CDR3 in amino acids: CASSLLPPTRATEAFF. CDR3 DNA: TGTGCCAGCAGCTTACTCCCCCCGACCAGGGCCACTGAAGCTTTCTTT.